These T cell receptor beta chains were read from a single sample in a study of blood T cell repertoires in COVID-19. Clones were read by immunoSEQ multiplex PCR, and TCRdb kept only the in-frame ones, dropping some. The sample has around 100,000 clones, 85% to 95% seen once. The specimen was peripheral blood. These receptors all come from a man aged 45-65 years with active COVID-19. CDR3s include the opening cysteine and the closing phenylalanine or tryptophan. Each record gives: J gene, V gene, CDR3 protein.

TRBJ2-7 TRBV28 CASSLQGRRGYF
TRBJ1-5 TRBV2 CASSNRGLASSQPQHF
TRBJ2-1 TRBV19 CASSSRSGRANEQFF
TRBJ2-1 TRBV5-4 CASSRPYDRVDEQFF
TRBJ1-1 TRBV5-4 CASSLGQVNTEAFF
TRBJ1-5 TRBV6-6 CASSPLPHGNQPQHF
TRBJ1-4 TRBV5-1 CASSSRDTTTNEKLFF
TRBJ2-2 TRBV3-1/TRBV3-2 CASSQGRAGELFF
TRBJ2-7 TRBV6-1 CASSEQQGRDEQYF
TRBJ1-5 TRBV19 CASSIRQTGTGGLSNQPQHF
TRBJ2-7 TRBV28 CASSLVDRGPNEQYF
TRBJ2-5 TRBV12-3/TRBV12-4 CASTPGRETQYF
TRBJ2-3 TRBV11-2 CASVGGPDPSTDTQYF
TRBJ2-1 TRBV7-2 CASSLRLAEDNEQFF
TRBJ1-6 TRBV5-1 CASRGHDLNSPLHF
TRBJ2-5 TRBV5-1 CASSLQGFETQYF
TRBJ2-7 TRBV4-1 CASSQVRGVSYEQYF
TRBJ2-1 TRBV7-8 CASSLSRDRAIDEQFF
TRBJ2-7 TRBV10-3 CAISESQGRSYEQYF
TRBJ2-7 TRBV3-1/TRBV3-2 CASSLGLAGGEQYF
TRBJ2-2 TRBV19 CASSPGGLNTGELFF
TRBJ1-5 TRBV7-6 CASSPRQRDSNQPQHF
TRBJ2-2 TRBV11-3 CASSSERGAGELFF
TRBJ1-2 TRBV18 CASSVTKDGGGYTF
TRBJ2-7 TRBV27 CASSLLGTSGNYEQYF
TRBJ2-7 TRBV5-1 CASSLIWTSGSSGGVYEQYF
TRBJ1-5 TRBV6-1 CASSEAQNQPQHF
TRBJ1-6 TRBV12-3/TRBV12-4 CASGQSGNSPLHF
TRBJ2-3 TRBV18 CASSLQRVVAGPTGDTQYF
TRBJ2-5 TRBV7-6 CASSPGGLETQYF
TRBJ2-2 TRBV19 CASSTQDRGRENTGELFF
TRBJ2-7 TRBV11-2 CASSLGQGAVEQYF
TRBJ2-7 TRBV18 CASSATEFYEQYF
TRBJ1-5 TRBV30 CAWSVRGTLNSNQPQHF
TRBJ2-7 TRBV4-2 CASSHDPGQGYYEQYF
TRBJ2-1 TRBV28 CASSRLAGGYNEQFF
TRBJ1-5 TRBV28 CASSSIPEGPGNQPQHF
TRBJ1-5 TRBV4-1 CASSQRGFERPNNQPQHF
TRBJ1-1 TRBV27 CASSLAGRTEAFF
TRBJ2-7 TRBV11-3 CASSPRSGSYEQYF
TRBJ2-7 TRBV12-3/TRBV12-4 CASSFGISSEQYF
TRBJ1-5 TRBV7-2 CASSPRRGGNQPQHF
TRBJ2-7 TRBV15 CATSRERDYEQYF
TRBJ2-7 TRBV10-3 CAISEPDRGYEQYF
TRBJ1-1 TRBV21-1 CASSKGSGQAFF
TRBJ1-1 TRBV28 CASSLTGPSSNTEAFF
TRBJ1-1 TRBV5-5 CASSLVAGNTEAFF
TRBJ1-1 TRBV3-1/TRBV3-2 CASSPWTGGNTEAFF
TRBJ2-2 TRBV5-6 CASSPNTGELFF
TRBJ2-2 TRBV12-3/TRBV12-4 CASRREPGELFF
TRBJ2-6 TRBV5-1 CASSFPGQGVSGANVLTF
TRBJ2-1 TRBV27 CASRLTGTIKEQFF
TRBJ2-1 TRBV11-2 CASSWGQNNEQFF
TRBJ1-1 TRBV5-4 CASSFQGNTEAFF
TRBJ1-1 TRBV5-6 CASSPGQEARNTEAFF